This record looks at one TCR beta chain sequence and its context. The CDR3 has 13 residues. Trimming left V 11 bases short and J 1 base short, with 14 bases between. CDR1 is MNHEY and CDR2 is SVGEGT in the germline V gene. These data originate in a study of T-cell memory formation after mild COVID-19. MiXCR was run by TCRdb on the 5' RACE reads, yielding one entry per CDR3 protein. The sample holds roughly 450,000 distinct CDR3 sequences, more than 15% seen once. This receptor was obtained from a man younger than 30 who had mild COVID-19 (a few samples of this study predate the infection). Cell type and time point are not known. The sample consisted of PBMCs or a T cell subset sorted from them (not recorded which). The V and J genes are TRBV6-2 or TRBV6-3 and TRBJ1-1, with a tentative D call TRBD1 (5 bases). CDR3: CAGHRDGNTEAFF. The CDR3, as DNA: TGTGCCGGACACCGGGACGGGAACACTGAAGCTTTCTTT.